What follows are 20 T cell receptor beta chains derived from one specimen sequenced in a study of tumor-infiltrating lymphocytes in primary liver carcinoma. Using a constant-region primer together with ProtoScript II reverse transcriptase, TCR beta cDNA was made from about 500 ng of total RNA. Libraries for TCR beta were built through three nested multiplex PCR rounds, which together made up a slightly modified ARM-PCR procedure. Each of the first two PCR rounds ran approximately 11 cycles with TRBV1-TRBV30 forward and C-beta reverse primers. TCRdb reprocessed the multiplex PCR reads via MiXCR and lists one record per CDR3 protein. The sample lists about 310,000 distinct CDR3 sequences; about three fifths were seen once. For blood RNA, unsorted whole blood served as the source, and germline DNA was extracted too. What was sequenced was peripheral blood. Receptors were obtained from a woman aged 30 to 39 with primary liver carcinoma and hepatitis B virus infection.

A word on this clonotype: Germline is not matched at one junction end, which may reflect a read error. This sequence joins TRBV4-1 and TRBJ2-5; possible D gene TRBD2, 6 bases. Germline lookup yields CDR1 MGHRA and CDR2 YSYEKL. This CDR3 comprises 20 residues. CDR3 amino acids: CTSSQVVTGTTRLVAETQYF. The CDR3 DNA sequence: TGCACCAGCAGCCAAGTCGTAACAGGCACGACGAGACTAGTCGCAGAGACCCAGTACTTC.

This clonotype has only a few counts. No conserved phenylalanine or tryptophan is present at the end of the CDR3, so a read error is the likely explanation. No DNA is shown, since the ends of the CDR3 on it are uncertain; the CDR3 is the one TCRdb lists. The genes are TRBV29-1 and TRBJ1-2. In germline, CDR1 is SQVTM, CDR2 ANQGSEA. The CDR3 spans 12 amino acids, including both terminal residues. CDR3 protein: CSVEHGSGKTVS.

The chain joins TRBV30 to TRBJ2-7, with 8 bases fitting TRBD1. After removal of 0 bases from V and 12 bases from J, the junction contained 10 bases not matched to a gene. Germline CDR1 and CDR2: GTSNPN and SVGIG (reference sequence). The CDR3 runs 13 residues. CDR3 region: CAWSVLGQGVAYF. In DNA form, the CDR3 reads TGTGCCTGGAGTGTACTAGGACAGGGAGTGGCGTACTTC.

This clonotype was recorded many times. V gene TRBV6-5 combines with J gene TRBJ2-3; D gene uncertain. The V gene lost 6 bases and the J gene lost 9 bases, with 13 bases spanning the gap. The CDR3 runs to 12 residues. Germline V gives CDR1 MNHEY, CDR2 SVGAGI. CDR3 sequence (DNA): TGTGCCAGCAGCTATGTAGGAGACACGCAGTATTTT. The encoded protein is CASSYVGDTQYF.

About this clonotype itself: A read error may be the cause here, since a much bigger clone is one base away. The rearrangement links TRBV4-1 to TRBJ2-3; 7 positions match TRBD1. Germline V gives CDR1 MGHRA, CDR2 YSYEKL. J was trimmed by 4 bases and V by 0 bases; bases with no gene match: 10. This CDR3 is 17 amino acids long. The CDR3 DNA reads TGCGCCAGCAGCCAAGATATCGGGCTAGGGGGCGCAGATACGCAGTATTTT. Its protein is CASSQDIGLGGADTQYF.

Turning to this clonotype: This clone may be a read error of a much larger clone one base away. The CDR3 reads CASRRTGSGEQYF. As DNA, the CDR3 is TGTGCCAGCAGACGGACAGGGTCAGGCGAGCAGTACTTC. The chain combines TRBV12-3 or TRBV12-4 with TRBJ2-7; 8 bases line up with TRBD1. The ends lost 6 bases at V and 6 bases at J; junction bases unmatched: 7. CDR3 length: 13 amino acids.

This clonotype occurred many times. The CDR3 protein is CASLSGLTDGYTF. The CDR3 region has the DNA TGTGCCAGCCTCTCGGGGCTAACGGATGGCTACACCTTC. The gene calls are TRBV6-2 or TRBV6-3 and TRBJ1-2, with a tentative D call TRBD1 (5 bases). From germline, CDR1 is MNHEY and CDR2 SVGEGT. Deletions cut 8 bases from V and 6 bases from J, with 16 bases between. This CDR3 spans 13 amino acids.

This clonotype was found a few times. CDR3 in amino acids: CASSYSYRVGTGELFF. DNA for the CDR3: TGTGCCAGCAGTTACTCCTACAGGGTTGGCACCGGGGAGCTGTTTTTT. The chain combines TRBV6-2 or TRBV6-3 with TRBJ2-2, with D perhaps TRBD1 (6 bases). The CDR3 spans 16 residues. Germline V gene sequence: CDR1 MNHEY, CDR2 SVGEGT. Trimming removed 0 bases from V and 4 bases from J, with 12 bases in between.

The rearrangement links TRBV28 to TRBJ2-5; a possible D gene is TRBD2 (5 bases). V lost 8 bases to trimming and J lost 9 bases, with 10 bases between them. The germline gives CDR1 MDHEN, CDR2 SYDVKM. The CDR3 has 10 amino acids. CDR3 nucleotide sequence: TGTGCCAGCGGTCAGAGGGCCCAGTACTTC. Its translation is CASGQRAQYF.

Details on this clonotype: Since a much larger clone is just one base distant, this may be a read error. The conserved closing phenylalanine or tryptophan is absent in this CDR3, likely reflecting a read error. The CDR3 DNA reads as TGTGCCAGCAGGTCGCGCAATGAGCAGTTCTCC. This gives the protein CASRSRNEQFS. The rearrangement links TRBV12-3 or TRBV12-4 to TRBJ2-1, with unresolved D. Trimming took 6 bases from V and 6 from J, leaving 6 bases between them. The CDR3 extends over 11 amino acids.

This clonotype occurred many times. CDR3 nucleotides: TGCAGCGTTTTACAGCGGGGCTCCTACGAGCAGTACTTC. Translation: CSVLQRGSYEQYF. The chain uses TRBV29-1 and TRBJ2-7; TRBD2 matches 7 bases. The germline V gene has CDR1 SQVTM and CDR2 ANQGSEA. CDR3 size: 13 residues. With 5 bases clipped from V and 0 bases from J, the junction kept 4 bases outside the gene matches.

As concerns this clonotype: A junction boundary mismatches the germline segment, possibly from a read error. This chain uses TRBV6-1 with TRBJ1-1, with TRBD1 as a possible D gene (6 bases). This CDR3 spans 15 amino acids. The V gene's germline CDR1 is MNHNS and CDR2 SASEGT. CDR3 DNA sequence: TGTGCCAACAGTGAAATGTCAGGGGTGATCACTGAAGCTTTCTTT. It yields the protein CANSEMSGVITEAFF.

Comment on this clonotype: Its ends do not fully match the called genes, so a read error is possible. The J gene is TRBJ2-3, the V gene TRBV11-2; no firm D call. The V gene's germline CDR1 is SGHAT and CDR2 FQNNGV. The length of the CDR3 is 16 residues. The DNA of the CDR3 is TGTACCAGCAGCTTAGGTCCCGGGCAGCGCACAGATACGCAGTATTTT. Translated: CTSSLGPGQRTDTQYF.

Many counts were recorded for this clonotype. V is TRBV6-6 and J is TRBJ1-2; the D is unclear. The germline V gene has CDR1 MNHNY and CDR2 SVGAGI (reference sequence). The CDR3 is 16 amino acids. Trimming cost V 0 bases and J 4 bases, with 15 bases left between them. This CDR3 reads CASSYSKSGGSYGYTF. In DNA, the CDR3 is TGTGCCAGCAGTTACTCGAAGTCCGGTGGGAGCTATGGCTACACCTTC.

This clonotype showed up just a few times. The chain is built from TRBV7-9 and TRBJ2-1, with unresolved D. V lost 5 bases and J lost 4, with 12 bases in between. The CDR3 is 14 residues long. Germline CDR1 and CDR2: SEHNR and FQNEAQ (reference sequence). Here the CDR3 reads CASSLPSYYNEQFF. The CDR3 nucleotides are TGTGCCAGCAGCCTACCGTCCTATTACAATGAGCAGTTCTTC.

This rearrangement joins TRBV6-6 to TRBJ2-5; the D call may be TRBD1 or TRBD2 (6 bases each). The germline gives CDR1 MNHNY, CDR2 SVGAGI (reference sequence). The CDR3 runs to 14 residues. V gave up 6 bases and J gave up 7 bases, with 18 bases separating them. The CDR3 sequence: CASRRGELAGTQYF. CDR3 bases: TGTGCCAGCAGAAGGGGGGAGCTAGCAGGGACCCAGTACTTC.

The chain joins TRBV12-3 or TRBV12-4 to TRBJ2-2; maybe TRBD1 (6 bases). CDR3 length equals 14 residues. Trimming pared 6 bases from V and 2 bases from J, leaving 10 bases between. The CDR3 DNA follows: TGTGCCAGCAGGGGGGCCCGAAACACCGGGGAGCTGTTTTTT. This encodes CASRGARNTGELFF.

This clonotype was detected once. This may arise from a read error, as a much more abundant clone is one base away. The chain uses TRBV6-5 and TRBJ2-7, with 8 nucleotides matching TRBD2. CDR1 and CDR2 from the germline V gene are MNHEY and SVGAGI. This CDR3 contains 15 residues. The trim removed 6 bases at V and 3 bases at J, leaving 10 bases unmatched. This CDR3 is CASRDLSGGYYEQYF. Here the CDR3 DNA reads TGTGCCAGCAGAGACCTATCGGGAGGGTACTACGAGCAGTACTTC.

Many counts were recorded for this clonotype. The chain couples TRBV12-3 or TRBV12-4 to TRBJ2-1; 9 nucleotides match TRBD2. J was trimmed by 2 bases and V by 3 bases; bases with no gene match: 2. The CDR3 is 15 residues long. CDR3 DNA: TGTGCCAGCAGTTTCGGCGGGAGGGCCTACAATGAGCAGTTCTTC. Translated: CASSFGGRAYNEQFF.

This rearrangement joins TRBV6-6 to TRBJ1-1, with unresolved D. CDR3 length equals 13 residues. Germline V gene data show CDR1 as MNHNY and CDR2 as SVGAGI (reference sequence). DNA of the CDR3: TGTGCTAGCGATCCCCGAATGAACACTGAAGCTTTCTTT. It yields the protein CASDPRMNTEAFF.